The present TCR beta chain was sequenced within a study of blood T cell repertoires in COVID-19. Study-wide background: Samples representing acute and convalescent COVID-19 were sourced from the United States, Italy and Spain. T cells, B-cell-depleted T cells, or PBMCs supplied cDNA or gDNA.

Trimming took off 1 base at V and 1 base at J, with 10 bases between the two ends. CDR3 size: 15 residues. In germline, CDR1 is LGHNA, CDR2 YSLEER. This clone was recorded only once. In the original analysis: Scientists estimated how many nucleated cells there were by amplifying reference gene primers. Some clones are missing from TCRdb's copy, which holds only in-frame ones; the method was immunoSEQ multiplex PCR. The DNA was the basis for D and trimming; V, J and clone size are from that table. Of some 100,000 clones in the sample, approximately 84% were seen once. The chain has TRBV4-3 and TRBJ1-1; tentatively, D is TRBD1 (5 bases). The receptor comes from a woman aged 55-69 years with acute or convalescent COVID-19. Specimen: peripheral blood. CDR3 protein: CASSQGGLSNTEAFF. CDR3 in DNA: TGCGCCAGCAGCCAAGGGGGCCTTTCGAACACTGAAGCTTTCTTT.